This TCR beta chain originates from a study of blood T cell repertoires in COVID-19. As for the study in general: COVID-19 samples collected from the United States, Italy and Spain covered acute and convalescent phases.

Germline values: CDR1 SGHTA, CDR2 FQGTGA. CDR3 length: 14 amino acids. V was cut by 6 bases and J by 5 bases, with 13 bases left in between. Generated by immunoSEQ multiplex PCR, the TCRdb table keeps only in-frame clones and is missing some. Of 55,000 to 70,000 clones listed, roughly 80% were seen once; the top ten hold roughly 3.2%. This receptor was obtained from a man in his fifties or sixties with acute or convalescent COVID-19. V is TRBV7-3 and J is TRBJ2-2; a weak D match, TRBD1 (6 bases). Specimen: peripheral blood. The CDR3 sequence: CASSFLGGTGELFF. In nucleotides, the CDR3 is TGTGCCAGCAGTTTTCTAGGGGGAACCGGGGAGCTGTTTTTT.